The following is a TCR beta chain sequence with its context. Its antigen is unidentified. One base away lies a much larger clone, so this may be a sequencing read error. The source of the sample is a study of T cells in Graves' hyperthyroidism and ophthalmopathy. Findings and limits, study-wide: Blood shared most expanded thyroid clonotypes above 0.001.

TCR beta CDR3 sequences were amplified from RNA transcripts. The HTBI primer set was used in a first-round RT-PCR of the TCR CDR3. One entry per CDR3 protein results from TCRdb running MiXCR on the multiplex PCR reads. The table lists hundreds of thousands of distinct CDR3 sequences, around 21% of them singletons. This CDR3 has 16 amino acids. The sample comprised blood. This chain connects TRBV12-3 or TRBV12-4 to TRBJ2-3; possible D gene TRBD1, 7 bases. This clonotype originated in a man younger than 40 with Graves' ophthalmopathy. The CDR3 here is CASSRHRGGGTATQYF. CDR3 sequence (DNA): TGTGCCAGCAGTCGGCACAGGGGAGGCGGCACAGCTACGCAGTATTTT.